Below are 30 T cell receptor beta chains sequenced from a single sample in a study of shared clonotypes between healthy human individuals. Clones were read by immunoSEQ multiplex PCR, and TCRdb kept only the in-frame ones, dropping some. The data show approximately 1.5 million clones, 95% to 99% seen once. The sample consisted of naive CD4+ T cells sorted from blood. Subset noted: CD45RA+ positively selected. Every receptor here comes from a man aged 25-40 years in good health.

V and J are TRBV28 and TRBJ2-1; 9 nucleotides agree with TRBD2. This CDR3 region has 15 residues. V lost 3 bases to trimming and J lost 8 bases; unmatched junction nucleotides: 8. In germline, CDR1 is MDHEN, CDR2 SYDVKM. The CDR3 here is CASSLVIAGVHEQFF. The CDR3 DNA reads as TGTGCCAGCAGTTTGGTGATAGCGGGAGTGCATGAGCAGTTCTTC. Using reference TRBV28 and TRBJ2-1 for the parts outside the CDR3, the full variable domain is DVKVTQSSRYLVKRTGEKVFLECVQDMDHENMFWYRQDPGLGLRLIYFSYDVKMKEKGDIPEGYSVSREKKERFSLILESASTNQTSMYLCASSLVIAGVHEQFFGPGTRLTVL.

V usage is TRBV15 and J usage is TRBJ2-7; 9 bases match TRBD1. This CDR3 comprises 12 residues. The V gene end was trimmed by 4 bases and the J gene end by 6 bases; junction bases not matched to a gene: 1. The germline V gene encodes CDR1 LNHNV and CDR2 YYDKDF (reference sequence). Here the CDR3 DNA reads TGTGCCACCAGCAAGGACAGGGGCGAGCAGTACTTC. As protein: CATSKDRGEQYF.

The chain combines TRBV6-6 with TRBJ2-7; a possible D gene is TRBD2 (6 bases). The germline V and J ends were trimmed by 3 bases and 3 bases, with 15 bases remaining between them. This CDR3 spans 15 amino acids. The germline V gene encodes CDR1 MNHNY and CDR2 SVGAGI (reference sequence). CDR3 in amino acids: CASSYGAGGIYEQYF. The DNA of the CDR3 is TGTGCCAGCAGTTATGGTGCTGGGGGGATCTACGAGCAGTACTTC.

This clone has just one count. V and J are TRBV5-5 and TRBJ2-7, with D unclear. The CDR3 is made up of 15 amino acids. Germline-derived CDR1 and CDR2 are SGHKS and YYEKEE (reference sequence). V was trimmed by 0 bases and J by 3 bases, leaving 13 bases between them. CDR3 sequence (DNA): TGTGCCAGCAGCTTGGCCGGAACAGCCTACTACGAGCAGTACTTC. Translating it yields CASSLAGTAYYEQYF.

V usage is TRBV7-2 and J usage is TRBJ2-3, with unresolved D. Looked up from germline, CDR1 is SGHTA and CDR2 is FQGNSA. The CDR3 totals 14 residues. The V gene lost 5 bases and the J gene lost 11 bases, with 20 bases spanning the gap. The chain's CDR3 is CASSPRAVIRGQYF. CDR3 DNA sequence: TGTGCCAGCAGCCCCCGGGCCGTGATACGCGGGCAGTATTTT. The complete variable domain, with remaining parts taken from reference TRBV7-2 and TRBJ2-3, reads GAGVSQSPSNKVTEKGKDVELRCDPISGHTALYWYRQSLGQGLEFLIYFQGNSAPDKSGLPSDRFSAERTGGSVSTLTIQRTQQEDSAVYLCASSPRAVIRGQYFGPGTRLTVL.

The chain couples TRBV2 to TRBJ2-3; possibly TRBD2 for D (7 bases). Deletions cut 4 bases from V and 2 bases from J, with 13 bases between. Germline CDR1 is SNHLY and CDR2 is FYNNEI. This CDR3 contains 15 residues. The CDR3 DNA reads as TGTGCCAGCAGTGTTGGGGAGGGGGACACAGATACGCAGTATTTT. Protein product: CASSVGEGDTDTQYF.

This chain connects TRBV18 to TRBJ1-1, with 7 bases that match TRBD1. CDR3 length equals 16 residues. V shed 3 bases, J shed 5 bases, and the junction held 12 bases outside the gene matches. CDR1 is KGHSH and CDR2 is LQKENI in the germline V gene. CDR3 DNA: TGTGCCAGCTCACCTACGACAGGGTTTGTATGGACTGAAGCTTTCTTT. This encodes CASSPTTGFVWTEAFF. Full variable domain (outside the CDR3, taken from reference TRBV18 and TRBJ1-1): NAGVMQNPRHLVRRRGQEARLRCSPMKGHSHVYWYRQLPEEGLKFMVYLQKENIIDESGMPKERFSAEFPKEGPSILRIQQVVRGDSAAYFCASSPTTGFVWTEAFFGQGTRLTVV.

The chain uses TRBV6-5 and TRBJ2-2; a possible D gene is TRBD2 (5 bases). Germline lookup yields CDR1 MNHEY and CDR2 SVGAGI. The V gene lost 8 bases and the J gene lost 0 bases, with 10 bases spanning the gap. CDR3 length equals 14 residues. The CDR3: CASGGPTNTGELFF. Here the CDR3 DNA reads TGTGCCAGCGGCGGGCCCACGAACACCGGGGAGCTGTTTTTT.

The CDR3 sequence is CASTNDRMFHNEQFF. The CDR3 DNA is TGTGCCAGTACCAACGACAGGATGTTCCACAATGAGCAGTTCTTC. The chain joins TRBV19 to TRBJ2-1; the D gene is possibly TRBD1 (6 bases). Trimming took off 7 bases at V and 5 bases at J, with 18 bases between the two ends. The CDR3 has 15 amino acids. Looked up from germline, CDR1 is LNHDA and CDR2 is SQIVND (reference sequence).

The V call is TRBV7-8, the J call TRBJ1-1, with TRBD1 identical over 7 bases. The CDR3 runs to 15 residues. The germline CDR1 and CDR2 sequences are SGHVS and FQNEAQ. After removal of 4 bases from V and 4 bases from J, the junction contained 9 bases not matched to a gene. Here the CDR3 DNA reads TGTGCCAGCAGCTACTTAGGACAGGACGGCACTGAAGCTTTCTTT. Its protein is CASSYLGQDGTEAFF.

The chain employs TRBV18 and TRBJ2-1; no clear D gene. This CDR3 has 15 amino acids. The germline gives CDR1 KGHSH, CDR2 LQKENI. V was cut by 3 bases and J by 0 bases, with 9 bases left in between. CDR3 region: CASSPKGSSYNEQFF. The DNA for the CDR3 is TGTGCCAGCTCACCTAAGGGTAGCTCCTACAATGAGCAGTTCTTC.

V and J are TRBV30 and TRBJ1-2; tentatively, D is TRBD1 (5 bases). CDR1 GTSNPN and CDR2 SVGIG come from the germline V gene (reference sequence). Trimming removed 3 bases from V and 6 bases from J, with 20 bases in between. CDR3 length: 15 amino acids. The CDR3 nucleotides read TGTGCCTGGAGCGACAGACGGACGGTCTTTCATGGCTACACCTTC. As protein: CAWSDRRTVFHGYTF.

The chain carries TRBV5-1 and TRBJ1-4, with 7 bases aligning to TRBD1. Germline trimming cut 5 bases from V and 8 bases from J; bases unmatched to any gene: 15. Germline-derived CDR1 and CDR2 are SGHRS and YFSETQ. CDR3 length equals 16 residues. The CDR3 DNA sequence: TGCGCCAGCAGTCTCACACCCGGGACAGTTGAGGAAAAACTGTTTTTT. As protein: CASSLTPGTVEEKLFF.

The chain combines TRBV9 with TRBJ2-3; no firm D call. The CDR3 runs to 16 residues. Trimming cost V 6 bases and J 6 bases, with 23 bases left between them. Germline V gene lookup returns CDR1 SGDLS and CDR2 YYNGEE. CDR3 coding DNA: TGTGCCAGCACCAGACTGGACGGAAAAATGTGGGATACGCAGTATTTT. It yields the protein CASTRLDGKMWDTQYF.

This clone came up once. The chain uses TRBV11-3 and TRBJ2-7; D is possibly TRBD2 (6 bases). Germline V gene sequence: CDR1 SGHNT, CDR2 YENEEA. Trimming took off 6 bases at V and 2 bases at J, with 14 bases between the two ends. This CDR3 spans 14 amino acids. The CDR3 reads CASSQGGETYEQYF. CDR3 bases: TGTGCCAGCAGTCAAGGAGGGGAGACCTACGAGCAGTACTTC.

The genes are TRBV5-1 and TRBJ2-5; 12 nucleotides match TRBD2. This CDR3 spans 14 amino acids. The V and J ends lost 4 bases and 10 bases, in that order; junction bases with no gene match: 8. Germline values: CDR1 SGHRS, CDR2 YFSETQ. The CDR3 is CASSIGLAGTVQYF. The CDR3 DNA follows: TGCGCCAGCAGCATCGGACTAGCGGGAACCGTCCAGTACTTC.

For this clone: Other DNA sequences in the sample encode the same CDR3. The genes are TRBV2 and TRBJ2-7, with D hard to call. CDR1 SNHLY and CDR2 FYNNEI come from the germline V gene. Between the trimmed V and J ends, which lost 6 bases and 3 bases, there was a span of 3 bases. This CDR3 has 10 amino acids. The CDR3 here is CASRVYEQYF. Written as DNA, the CDR3 is TGTGCCAGCAGAGTCTACGAGCAGTACTTC.

In nucleotides, the CDR3 is TGTGCCAGCAGTTTACGGGGGTGGGGCGGGAGTAGGGATGAGCAGTTCTTC. Translating it yields CASSLRGWGGSRDEQFF. V is TRBV27 and J is TRBJ2-1, with 7 nucleotides matching TRBD2. Germline V gene sequence: CDR1 MNHEY, CDR2 SMNVEV (reference sequence). V was pared by 2 bases and J by 8 bases, with 15 bases of the junction left unmatched. The length of the CDR3 is 17 residues.

The chain carries TRBV15 and TRBJ2-1, with 11 positions matching TRBD2. Trimming at V came to 0 bases and at J to 4 bases, leaving 2 bases not matched to a gene. Per the germline V gene, CDR1 is LNHNV and CDR2 is YYDKDF (reference sequence). This CDR3 contains 16 residues. Here the CDR3 reads CATSRDASGRYNEQFF. The CDR3 nucleotides read TGTGCCACCAGCAGAGATGCTAGCGGGAGGTACAATGAGCAGTTCTTC.

This rearrangement joins TRBV7-3 to TRBJ1-1; D call uncertain. Germline V gives CDR1 SGHTA, CDR2 FQGTGA. V was clipped by 6 bases and J by 5 bases, with 16 bases between them. The length of the CDR3 is 14 residues. The CDR3 loop is CASSYTPGVTEAFF. CDR3 bases: TGTGCCAGCAGTTATACTCCGGGAGTAACTGAAGCTTTCTTT.

The chain carries TRBV4-3 and TRBJ2-2; the match to TRBD1 covers 7 bases. Germline CDR1 LGHNA, CDR2 YSLEER. With V trimmed by 4 bases and J by 0 bases, 8 bases remained unmatched. The CDR3 runs to 17 residues. CDR3 coding DNA: TGCGCCAGCAGCCCATTTCGGGACAGCTCGAACACCGGGGAGCTGTTTTTT. This codes for CASSPFRDSSNTGELFF.

J is TRBJ2-3 and V is TRBV29-1; the D gene is possibly TRBD2 (5 bases). V shed 4 bases and J shed 1 base, with 12 bases lying between them. Germline V gene sequence: CDR1 SQVTM, CDR2 ANQGSEA. The CDR3 length is 14 residues. The CDR3 protein is CSVGFGGRTDTQYF. For the CDR3, the DNA is TGCAGCGTTGGCTTCGGCGGGCGCACAGATACGCAGTATTTT.

The chain employs TRBV10-2 and TRBJ2-5; TRBD2 agrees at 14 bases. The CDR3 runs 15 residues. Germline trimming cut 5 bases from V and 3 bases from J; bases unmatched to any gene: 2. Germline CDR1 WSHSY, CDR2 SAAADI. The CDR3 region has the DNA TGCGCCAGCAGTCGACTAGCGGGAGGGGAAGAGACCCAGTACTTC. Its translation: CASSRLAGGEETQYF.

The chain is built from TRBV5-6 and TRBJ1-1; tentative D call: TRBD1 (6 bases). The CDR3 extends over 15 amino acids. Germline V CDR1 and CDR2: SGHDT, YYEEEE. V was clipped by 0 bases and J by 9 bases, with 18 bases between them. CDR3 region: CASSLVRQARRQAFF. The CDR3 DNA follows: TGTGCCAGCAGCTTGGTTAGACAGGCCCGACGTCAAGCTTTCTTT.

The chain couples TRBV27 to TRBJ2-1; 8 bases map to TRBD2. The CDR3 is made up of 15 amino acids. Germline CDR1 is MNHEY and CDR2 is SMNVEV (reference sequence). Losses at the gene ends were 10 bases for V and 7 bases for J; bases not matched to a gene: 15. CDR3 in DNA: TGTGCCACCTCCAAAGCGGGAGCCCCGGGGAATGAGCAGTTCTTC. It translates to CATSKAGAPGNEQFF.

This chain links TRBV29-1 with TRBJ2-1; the D is unclear. The CDR3 is made up of 10 amino acids. CDR1 is SQVTM, CDR2 ANQGSEA, per germline. Between the trimmed V and J ends, which lost 6 bases and 13 bases, there was a span of 13 bases. The CDR3 protein is CSVYVVIQFF. CDR3 sequence (DNA): TGCAGCGTCTACGTTGTAATTCAGTTCTTC.

The DNA of the CDR3 is TGTGCCAGCAGCCTACTAGGGGGAGATCAGCCCCAGCATTTT. Amino acids: CASSLLGGDQPQHF. The genes are TRBV6-5 and TRBJ1-5; D might be TRBD1 (6 bases). The ends were cut back, 6 bases at V and 5 bases at J, with 14 bases in the middle. This CDR3 contains 14 residues. Germline CDR1 reads MNHEY; CDR2 reads SVGAGI.

The chain is built from TRBV6-5 and TRBJ2-3, with D unresolved. CDR1 is MNHEY and CDR2 is SVGAGI in the germline V gene. Trimming shortened V by 0 bases and J by 6 bases, and 10 bases separated the two germline ends. The CDR3 has 14 residues. In nucleotides, the CDR3 is TGTGCCAGCAGTTACTCGAACCTAGTGGATACGCAGTATTTT. It translates to CASSYSNLVDTQYF.

As regards this clone: At one of its ends the junction is not consistent with the germline gene, which may arise from a read error. The genes are TRBV4-1 and TRBJ2-3, with 10 bases lining up with TRBD2. Germline V gene data show CDR1 as MGHRA and CDR2 as YSYEKL. The CDR3 length is 21 residues. The CDR3 DNA reads TGCGCCAGCAGCCAAGAAGGGCGAGGGAGCGGGAGGGCCGGGGTCACAAATACGCAGTATTTT. Translating gives CASSQEGRGSGRAGVTNTQYF.

This CDR3 reads CASSLESGGLGYNEQFF. DNA of the CDR3: TGTGCCAGCAGCTTAGAATCGGGAGGCCTCGGCTACAATGAGCAGTTCTTC. The chain links TRBV11-3 to TRBJ2-1; 7 positions agree with TRBD2. V was clipped by 0 bases and J by 3 bases; unmatched bases: 8. CDR1 and CDR2 (germline): SGHNT, YENEEA. CDR3 length: 17 residues.